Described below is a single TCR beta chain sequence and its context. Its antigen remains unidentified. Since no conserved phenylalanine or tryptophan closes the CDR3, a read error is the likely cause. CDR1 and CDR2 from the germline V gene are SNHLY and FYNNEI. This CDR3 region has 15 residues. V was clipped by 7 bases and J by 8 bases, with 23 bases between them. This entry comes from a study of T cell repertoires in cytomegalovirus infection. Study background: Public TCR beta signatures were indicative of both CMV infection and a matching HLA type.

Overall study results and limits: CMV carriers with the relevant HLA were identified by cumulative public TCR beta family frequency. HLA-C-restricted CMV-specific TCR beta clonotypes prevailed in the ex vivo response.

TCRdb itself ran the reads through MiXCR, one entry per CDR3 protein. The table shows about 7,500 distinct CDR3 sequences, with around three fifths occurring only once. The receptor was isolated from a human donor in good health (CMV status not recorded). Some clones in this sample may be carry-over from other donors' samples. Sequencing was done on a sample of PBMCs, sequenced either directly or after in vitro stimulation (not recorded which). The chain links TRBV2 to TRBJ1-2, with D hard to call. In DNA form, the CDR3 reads TGTGCCAGCAAGAAGAGCCTCTCCCCCTGGGGAGGCTACACCTGC. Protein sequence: CASKKSLSPWGGYTC.